Listed below are T cell receptor beta chains from one sample, sequenced in a study of CD8 T cells in ankylosing spondylitis. Each CDR3 protein is one row after TCRdb ran MiXCR on the 5' RACE reads. The sample includes 150,000 or so distinct CDR3 sequences, around a tenth seen only once; the top ten take about 15%. Material: blood, either unsorted or a sorted T cell fraction (not recorded which). All receptors come from a female donor with ankylosing spondylitis or in good health (not recorded which). Each CDR3 is given with its conserved first and last residue. The D gene is left open where the match is weak. Some rows mark clone size as missing; the rest say once, few, many or name a class of expanded clone.

size: few
V: TRBV7-6
J: TRBJ2-1
D: TRBD2
DNA: TGTGCCAGCAGCTTAGGGCCAAACGAGCGGGAGGGCCCATACAATGAGCAGTTCTTC
CDR3: CASSLGPNEREGPYNEQFF

size: many
V: TRBV14
J: TRBJ1-2
D: -
DNA: TGTGCCAGCAGCCTCGGGACCTATGGCTACACCTTC
CDR3: CASSLGTYGYTF

size: many
V: TRBV29-1
J: TRBJ2-1
D: -
DNA: TGCAGCGTTGTTTGGTGGGGGACCGACTTTTACAATGAGCAGTTCTTC
CDR3: CSVVWWGTDFYNEQFF

size: few
V: TRBV20-1
J: TRBJ1-2
D: -
DNA: TGCAGTGCTAGAGATCGAATCTATGGCTACACCTTC
CDR3: CSARDRIYGYTF

size: -
V: TRBV25-1
J: TRBJ2-1
D: TRBD1
DNA: TGTGCCAGCACCGGGACAGGGATTCCTGAGCAGTTCTTC
CDR3: CASTGTGIPEQFF

size: few
V: TRBV4-3
J: TRBJ2-1
D: -
DNA: TGCGCCAGCAGCCAAGATAGGGGGACACCCTACAATGAGCAGTTCTTC
CDR3: CASSQDRGTPYNEQFF

size: -
V: TRBV18
J: TRBJ2-5
D: -
DNA: TGTGCCAGCTCAGATGTTGGGCTAGCGGCAGCCAGGGGATTAGAGACCCAGTACTTC
CDR3: CASSDVGLAAARGLETQYF

size: -
V: TRBV9
J: TRBJ2-7
D: -
DNA: TGTGCCAGCAGCCATTCCCCATCGACACCCTCCTACGAGCAGTACTTC
CDR3: CASSHSPSTPSYEQYF

size: many
V: TRBV27
J: TRBJ2-7
D: -
DNA: TGTGCCAGCAGTTTAGTCAGGGACGGCCCCTACGAGCAGTACTTC
CDR3: CASSLVRDGPYEQYF

size: -
V: TRBV2
J: TRBJ1-1
D: -
DNA: TGTGCCAGCAGTGACAGGGCCGACACTGAAGCTTTCTTT
CDR3: CASSDRADTEAFF

size: few
V: TRBV11-2
J: TRBJ2-1
D: -
DNA: TGTGCCAGCACTCATGGGGGCCATGAGCAGTTCTTC
CDR3: CASTHGGHEQFF

size: -
V: TRBV20-1
J: TRBJ2-7
D: -
DNA: TGCAGTGCTAGGCAGACGGGGAGCTACGAGCAGTACTTC
CDR3: CSARQTGSYEQYF

size: -
V: TRBV29-1
J: TRBJ2-1
D: TRBD1
DNA: TGCAGCGTTGAAGGAGACAGGGCCGAGCAGTTCTTC
CDR3: CSVEGDRAEQFF

size: many
V: TRBV6-2/TRBV6-3
J: TRBJ2-1
D: -
DNA: TGTGCCAGCGGGGAGAGATTCGATGAGCAGTTCTTC
CDR3: CASGERFDEQFF

size: few
V: TRBV12-3/TRBV12-4
J: TRBJ2-3
D: -
DNA: TGTGCCAGCAGGGACGGTGAGGATACGCAGTATTTT
CDR3: CASRDGEDTQYF

size: once
V: TRBV14
J: TRBJ2-1
D: -
DNA: TGTGCCAGCAGCCAAGATGCGGTGGGGTACAATGAGCAGTTCTTC
CDR3: CASSQDAVGYNEQFF

size: -
V: TRBV27
J: TRBJ2-7
D: -
DNA: TGTGCCAGCAGTATGGGGGACCTTTACGAGCAGTACTTC
CDR3: CASSMGDLYEQYF

size: few
V: TRBV20-1
J: TRBJ2-7
D: TRBD2
DNA: TGCAGTGCTAGAGATCTTATTCTGGGTAGCGGGAGCTCCTACGAGCAGTACTTC
CDR3: CSARDLILGSGSSYEQYF

size: many
V: TRBV4-3
J: TRBJ2-2
D: TRBD2
DNA: TGCGCCAGCAGCCAAGATCAGGAACTAGCGGAGCTCACCGGGGAGCTGTTTTTT
CDR3: CASSQDQELAELTGELFF

size: -
V: TRBV29-1
J: TRBJ2-3
D: -
DNA: TGCAGCGCCACCGCTAGGGGAAGGCCCACAGATACGCAGTATTTT
CDR3: CSATARGRPTDTQYF

size: -
V: TRBV7-2
J: TRBJ1-1
D: -
DNA: TGTGCCAGCAGCTCGGAAGCTGAAGCTTTCTTT
CDR3: CASSSEAEAFF

size: many
V: TRBV9
J: TRBJ2-7
D: -
DNA: TGTGCCAGCAGCGGACTCAACAACGAGCAGTACTTC
CDR3: CASSGLNNEQYF